This T cell receptor beta chain was documented in a study of neurological immune-mediated disorders. V lost 2 bases to trimming and J lost 6 bases, with 9 bases between them. This CDR3 region has 13 residues. TCRdb called the 5' RACE reads again in MiXCR, with one record for every CDR3 protein. The repertoire has approximately 50,000 distinct CDR3 sequences, 10% of them found once; the top ten carry about 5%. The chain has TRBV12-3 or TRBV12-4 and TRBJ2-3, with D unclear. This clonotype was obtained from a man between 65 and 85 years old with HTLV-1-associated myelopathy (HAM/TSP). Sequencing was performed on PBMCs. CDR3 coding DNA: TGTGCCAGCAGTTTAAACCCCTTGGATACGCAGTATTTT. It translates to CASSLNPLDTQYF.